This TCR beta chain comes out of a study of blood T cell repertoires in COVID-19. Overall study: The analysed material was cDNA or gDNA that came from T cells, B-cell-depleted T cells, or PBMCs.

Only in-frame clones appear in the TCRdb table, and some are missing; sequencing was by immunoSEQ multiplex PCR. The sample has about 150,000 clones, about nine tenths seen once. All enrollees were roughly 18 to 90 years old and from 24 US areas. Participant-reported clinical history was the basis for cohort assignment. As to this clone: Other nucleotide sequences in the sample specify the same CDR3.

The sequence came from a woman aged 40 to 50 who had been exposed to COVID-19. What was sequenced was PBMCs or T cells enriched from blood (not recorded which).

The CDR3 DNA sequence: TGCGCCAGCAGCAGTACAGGGGACTATGGCTACACCTTC. Translation: CASSSTGDYGYTF. This chain uses TRBV5-1 with TRBJ1-2; 7 nucleotides agree with TRBD1. V shed 4 bases, J shed 3 bases, and the junction held 3 bases outside the gene matches. The CDR3 runs to 13 residues. Germline CDR1 is SGHRS and CDR2 is YFSETQ.